Listed below are T cell receptor beta chains from one sample, sequenced in a study of T cell responses to AZD1222 COVID-19 vaccine. The assay was immunoSEQ multiplex PCR, and TCRdb's table has in-frame clones only and misses some. Among some 150,000 clones listed, 90% were seen once. Specimen: peripheral blood, collected on day 0 of AZD1222 vaccination. These receptors all stem from an adult in good health. The CDR3 runs from the conserved cysteine through the conserved F or W. A D gene is named only where the DNA matches it firmly. The size of a clone is reported for some rows only, either as once, few or many, or as a class for expanded clones.

d_call	clone_size	v_call	j_call	cdr3_aa	cdr3_nt
NA	NA	TRBV29-1	TRBJ2-5	CSVVPHQKETQYF	TGCAGCGTTGTCCCCCATCAGAAAGAGACCCAGTACTTC
NA	NA	TRBV9	TRBJ2-7	CASSVGDEQYF	TGTGCCAGCAGCGTAGGGGACGAGCAGTACTTC
NA	NA	TRBV24-1	TRBJ1-1	CATSDGRKNTEAFF	TGTGCCACCAGTGATGGTCGGAAGAACACTGAAGCTTTCTTT
TRBD1	NA	TRBV19	TRBJ2-5	CASRATGVETQYF	TGTGCCAGTAGGGCGACAGGGGTAGAGACCCAGTACTTC
TRBD1	NA	TRBV5-4	TRBJ1-2	CASSKPGTEAYGYTF	TGTGCCAGCAGCAAGCCCGGGACAGAAGCCTATGGCTACACCTTC
NA	many	TRBV14	TRBJ1-1	CASSALMTGNTEAFF	TGTGCCAGCAGCGCTTTAATGACAGGGAACACTGAAGCTTTCTTT
NA	once	TRBV7-9	TRBJ1-5	CASSLDRAEAQHF	TGTGCCAGCAGCTTAGACAGAGCCGAGGCTCAGCATTTT
NA	NA	TRBV2	TRBJ1-2	CASSEYNYGYTF	TGTGCCAGCAGTGAATATAACTATGGCTACACCTTC
NA	NA	TRBV30	TRBJ2-1	CAWRESFVTSEFF	TGTGCCTGGAGGGAAAGTTTTGTTACAAGTGAGTTCTTC
TRBD1	few	TRBV9	TRBJ2-7	CASSAGQGRVEQYF	TGTGCCAGCAGCGCCGGACAGGGGCGGGTCGAGCAGTACTTC
NA	few	TRBV7-9	TRBJ2-2	CASSLGGANTGELFF	TGTGCCAGCAGCTTAGGAGGAGCGAACACCGGGGAGCTGTTTTTT
NA	NA	TRBV6-5	TRBJ2-1	CASRVDTYNEQFF	TGTGCCAGCAGGGTGGACACCTACAATGAGCAGTTCTTC
NA	NA	TRBV27	TRBJ1-4	CASSLGGQEKLFF	TGTGCCAGCAGCTTAGGGGGACAAGAAAAACTGTTTTTT
NA	NA	TRBV5-1	TRBJ2-3	CASSLGRDTQYF	TGCGCCAGCAGCCTGGGGAGAGATACGCAGTATTTT
NA	NA	TRBV19	TRBJ2-7	CATQRAPYSYEQYF	TGTGCCACGCAAAGGGCCCCCTACTCCTACGAGCAGTACTTC
NA	once	TRBV6-5	TRBJ2-2	CASSALGGTGELFF	TGTGCCAGCAGCGCCCTTGGGGGAACCGGGGAGCTGTTTTTT
NA	few	TRBV6-5	TRBJ2-2	CASSYGLDLGLFF	TGTGCCAGCAGTTACGGCCTGGATCTTGGGCTGTTTTTT
TRBD2	few	TRBV19	TRBJ2-3	CASSMDLRGASTDTQYF	TGTGCCAGTAGTATGGATTTGCGGGGGGCGAGCACAGATACGCAGTATTTT
NA	NA	TRBV6-1	TRBJ2-6	CASTNSGANVLTF	TGTGCCAGCACCAACTCTGGGGCCAACGTCCTGACTTTC
NA	NA	TRBV29-1	TRBJ2-4	CSARLEGNIQYF	TGCAGCGCTCGACTAGAGGGAAACATTCAGTACTTC
TRBD1	NA	TRBV7-2	TRBJ2-1	CASSTRDRVSNEQFF	TGTGCCAGCAGCACCCGGGACAGGGTTTCAAATGAGCAGTTCTTC
NA	once	TRBV28	TRBJ2-1	CASSLGEVYNEQFF	TGTGCCAGCAGTTTAGGGGAGGTCTACAATGAGCAGTTCTTC
NA	NA	TRBV21-1	TRBJ2-4	CASSNALAGVAKNIQYF	TGTGCCAGCAGCAACGCCCTAGCGGGAGTGGCCAAAAACATTCAGTACTTC
NA	few	TRBV29-1	TRBJ1-1	CSGAPGWGMNTEAFF	TGCAGCGGCGCCCCCGGGTGGGGTATGAACACTGAAGCTTTCTTT
TRBD1	once	TRBV6-5	TRBJ1-4	CASTRQGYEKLFF	TGTGCCAGCACGCGACAGGGTTATGAAAAACTGTTTTTT
TRBD1	NA	TRBV3-1/TRBV3-2	TRBJ1-2	CASSRGQVSNYGYTF	TGTGCCAGCAGCCGGGGACAGGTGTCTAACTATGGCTACACCTTC
TRBD2	NA	TRBV30	TRBJ2-7	CAWSDYGRGTYEQYF	TGTGCCTGGAGTGACTACGGGAGGGGTACCTACGAGCAGTACTTC
NA	NA	TRBV5-1	TRBJ2-7	CASSPGQFYEQYF	TGCGCCAGCAGCCCAGGACAGTTCTACGAGCAGTACTTC
NA	NA	TRBV12-5	TRBJ1-2	CASGSGHTPTDGYTF	TGTGCTAGTGGTTCGGGACACACGCCTACGGATGGCTACACCTTC
TRBD1	NA	TRBV7-9	TRBJ1-1	CASSLGTRTGKAFF	TGTGCCAGCAGCTTAGGGACGAGGACAGGGAAAGCTTTCTTT
NA	NA	TRBV7-9	TRBJ1-3	CASSSVSMDSGNTIYF	TGTGCCAGCAGCTCCGTGTCTATGGACTCTGGAAACACCATATATTTT
TRBD2	once	TRBV30	TRBJ2-7	CAWRLRPSGTRGGEQYF	TGTGCCTGGAGGTTGCGTCCTAGCGGGACCAGGGGAGGCGAGCAGTACTTC
NA	NA	TRBV10-2	TRBJ1-2	CATQSRDGYTF	TGCGCCACGCAGAGCAGGGATGGCTACACCTTC
NA	NA	TRBV6-6	TRBJ2-7	CASSYSRGGQYF	TGTGCCAGCAGTTACAGTCGGGGAGGGCAGTACTTC
TRBD2	NA	TRBV4-2	TRBJ2-7	CASSQDPGGLAGGWGEQYF	TGTGCCAGCAGCCAAGATCCTGGAGGCCTAGCGGGAGGATGGGGGGAGCAGTACTTC